The entry below gives a single T cell receptor beta chain sequence along with its context. Antigen specificity is unknown. This entry is derived from a study of cytomegalovirus exposure and HLA in healthy donors. In the study overall: From donors who were HLA-typed, an early data release held approximately 80 million unique TCRs.

J was trimmed by 4 bases and V by 0 bases; bases with no gene match: 12. This CDR3 has 17 amino acids. Germline V gene sequence: CDR1 SGHDN, CDR2 FVKESK. Donors likely had unrecorded immune exposures despite being nominally healthy when sampled. The study, taken as a whole, reports: The authors enumerated over 150 TCR beta chains as linked to cytomegalovirus. Indistinguishable V segments such as TRBV6-2 and TRBV6-3 were excluded.

PCR employed 60 Vbeta and 13 Jbeta primers. The assay was immunoSEQ multiplex PCR, and TCRdb's table has in-frame clones only and misses some. Counted here are approximately 180,000 clones, approximately 84% occurring once; the ten biggest clones make up about 0.24%. The source is a girl less than two years old in good health and CMV-seronegative. This sequence joins TRBV14 and TRBJ2-7; 7 nucleotides line up with TRBD2. Sequenced input: PBMCs. CDR3 region: CASSQDFGAGTYYEQYF. In nucleotides, the CDR3 is TGTGCCAGCAGCCAAGATTTTGGAGCGGGGACCTATTACGAGCAGTACTTC.